This section outlines one TCR beta chain sequence together with its context. This clone was observed a single time. Its antigen remains unidentified. Per-base qualities were not stored, and no clone one base away is much larger. The source of the sample is a study of blood T cell repertoires in COVID-19 (dated by TCRdb to about 2020). The study in broad terms: The collaborator samples originated in the United States, Italy and Spain and spanned the acute and convalescent phases of COVID-19. Deeply sampled blood TCRbeta repertoires from subjects exposed to, actively infected with, or recovered from COVID-19 were included in the dataset. The repertoires were made available in a free public database intended to serve as a resource for research on the immune response to SARS-CoV-2. HLA class I and class II types, where available, came from metadata supplied by the sample provider rather than from assay-based typing. A de-identified subject ID, COVID-19 status, age in years and sex were almost always included in the sample metadata. The samples were drawn from the first 160 participants of the ongoing ImmuneRACE study and from 950 to 1,500 subjects provided by 6 global collaborators. The prospective study material was composed of cDNA or gDNA derived from T cells, B-cell-depleted T cells, or PBMCs.

Including cysteine and phenylalanine, the CDR3 has 15 amino acids. Only the CDR3 DNA stays, 45 bases, in frame from base 1. The V end gives up 4 bases and the J end 1 base, leaving 4 bases in the junction not matched to a gene. The germline V gene provides CDR1 KGHSH and CDR2 LQKENI. At one collaborating source in Seattle, patients were enrolled during active infection and were followed longitudinally through the course of disease. Each collaborating institution followed its own protocols to collect whole blood in K2EDTA tubes. For TCRbeta analysis, collaborators shipped samples as frozen whole blood, isolated PBMCs, or DNA extracted from either of those sample types. General conclusions and limits of the study: The amount of clinical and demographic metadata varied by source and participant and was provided uncurated.

TCRbeta CDR3 regions were amplified from genomic DNA by means of the immunoSEQ Assay, a bias-controlled multiplex PCR. The original methods were these. Nucleated cell counts per sample were estimated from amplification of reference gene primers within the assay. Sequence reads were collapsed and filtered to measure the absolute abundance of every unique TCRbeta CDR3 rearrangement. For each sample, productive Simpson clonality was calculated by taking the square root of Simpson's diversity index across productive rearrangements. Imported from immuneACCESS, the table was reduced by TCRdb to in-frame sequences with V and J called. These copies leave out some clones; in studies compared against another copy, an unresolved V gene accounts for under half, and the cause of the remainder is not known. V and J calls and clone size are given by that table; D and trimming were obtained from the DNA. The sample has 150,000 to 200,000 clones on record, about 93% of them singletons. About 0.76% of the sample is held by the ten biggest clonotypes.

This receptor was taken from a man aged 25 to 45 with COVID-19, enrolled during active disease. The sequenced material came from peripheral blood. The chain couples TRBV18 to TRBJ1-1, with 9 junctional bases fitting TRBD1. The base sequence is TGTGCCAGCTCACAGAGGACAGGGGAGAACACTGAAGCTTTCTTT. It translates to CASSQRTGENTEAFF.